The TCR beta chain described here comes from a study of T cell responses to AZD1222 COVID-19 vaccine (dated by TCRdb to the early 2020s). The study in broad terms: TCR sequencing covered more than 230 trial participants: roughly 200 given two doses of AZD1222 and around 26 given two doses of MenACWY control vaccine. Trial participants were enrolled by age into subgroups of 18-55, 56-69 and 70-plus years, and around 140, 26 and 57 TCR-sequenced participants, respectively, were included in these subgroups. Beyond this particular receptor, the publication reports: Because no samples from the day 14 peak response were available, repertoires could be characterized only after the peak T cell response. In the small 56-69-year group, the increase in depth fell short of significance, most likely because of low power. Conclusions about previously exposed vaccinees are limited, since just six or seven AZD1222 recipients were seropositive for SARS-CoV-2 at baseline. After two AZD1222 doses, both the breadth and the depth of spike-specific TCRs were significantly higher than at day 0 and than in MenACWY recipients. The whole spike protein was spanned by vaccine-associated CD4 TCRs, and dominant responses were seen in regions 160-218 and 743-854. Most participants were white British and females outnumbered males, and the authors suggested that clonal diversity may have been underestimated. Reportedly, close to half of the unique spike-specific TCRs recognized epitopes lying outside the regions that are mutated in the B.1.351 and B.1.1.7 variants.

Explained via the paper, the time point label denotes: about 28 days (+/-7) after the second vaccine dose. AZD1222 recipients whose second dose came at about 4 weeks and those whose second dose came at about 12 weeks were combined into one group, since spike-specific TCR depth and breadth did not differ between the two schedules. Vaccinee samples came from UK trials COV001 and COV002, including a single-blind randomized controlled phase 2/3 trial of AZD1222 (ChAdOx1 nCoV-19) in healthy adults. Trial participant PBMC samples were collected at day 0 and day 28 after the second dose for TCRbeta chain sequencing. Only one count was recorded for this clone. Its antigen specificity is not known. Base qualities are not provided; no much larger clone lies one nucleotide away. The CDR3 regions of human TCRbeta chains were analyzed by immunosequencing. On the study's bioinformatics: Repertoire TCRs were matched against a reference library of SARS-CoV-2-specific TCRs generated with the MIRA antigen-specificity platform. Breadth was defined as the fraction of unique TCRs that were SARS-CoV-2-associated, and depth was defined as the fraction of total T cells that were SARS-CoV-2-associated. Each spike-specific TCR was assigned to its reactive spike region and to a CD4 or CD8 class using the MIRA data. Log10-transformed breadth and depth values were compared by one-way ANOVA with Sidak's multiple comparisons tests. In TCRdb, the immuneACCESS table is reduced to in-frame sequences with V and J assigned. These tables do not hold every clone; where another copy was compared, an unresolved V gene accounts for under half, and the others remain unexplained. D and trimming come from the DNA, and the V and J calls and clone size come from that table. The sample contains 140,000 or so clones, 88% of them found a single time. Approximately 3% of the sample is in the top ten clones.

CDR1 and CDR2, looked up from the germline V gene (reference sequence), are LGHDT and YNNKEL. The CDR3 numbers 13 residues from cysteine through phenylalanine. Only the CDR3 DNA is retained, 39 bases long and in frame from the first base. Between the V and J ends, shortened by 4 bases and 3 bases respectively, the junction contains 9 bases. Sequencing used peripheral blood, obtained 28 days after the second AZD1222 dose. The V and J genes are TRBV3-1 (or the pseudogene TRBV3-2) and TRBJ1-1; confidence is insufficient to name the D gene. This receptor was identified in an adult who received the AZD1222 COVID-19 vaccine. This receptor carries the CDR3 CASSPVLDTEAFF. The DNA is as follows: TGTGCCAGCAGCCCCGTGTTGGACACTGAAGCTTTCTTT.